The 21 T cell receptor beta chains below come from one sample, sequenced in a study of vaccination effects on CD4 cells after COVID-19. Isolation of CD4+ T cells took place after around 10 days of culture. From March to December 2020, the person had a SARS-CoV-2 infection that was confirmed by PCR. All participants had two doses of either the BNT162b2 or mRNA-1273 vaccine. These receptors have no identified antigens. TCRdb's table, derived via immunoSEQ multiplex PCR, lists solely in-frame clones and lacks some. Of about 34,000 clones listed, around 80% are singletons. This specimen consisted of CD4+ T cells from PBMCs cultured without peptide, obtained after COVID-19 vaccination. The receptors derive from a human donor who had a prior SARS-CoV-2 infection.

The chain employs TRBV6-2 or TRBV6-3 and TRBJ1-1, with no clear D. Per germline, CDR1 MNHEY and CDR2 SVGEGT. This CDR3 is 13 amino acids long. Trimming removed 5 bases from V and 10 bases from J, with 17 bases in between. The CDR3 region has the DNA TGTGCCAGCAGTAATACTGGCCAGCGGGGAGCTTTCTTT. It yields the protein CASSNTGQRGAFF.

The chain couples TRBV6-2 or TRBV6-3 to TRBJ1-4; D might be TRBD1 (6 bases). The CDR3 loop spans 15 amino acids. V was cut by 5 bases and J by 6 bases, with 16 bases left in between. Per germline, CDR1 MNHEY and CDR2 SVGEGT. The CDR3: CASSTGGTIYEKLFF. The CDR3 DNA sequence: TGTGCCAGCAGTACCGGTGGGACAATCTATGAAAAACTGTTTTTT.

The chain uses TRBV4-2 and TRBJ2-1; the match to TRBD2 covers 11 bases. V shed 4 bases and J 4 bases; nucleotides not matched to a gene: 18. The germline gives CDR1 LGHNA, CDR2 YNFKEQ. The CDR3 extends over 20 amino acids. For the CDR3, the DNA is TGTGCCAGCAGCCGACACTTGGGTAGCGGGAGGGCACTGTGGTACAATGAGCAGTTCTTC. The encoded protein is CASSRHLGSGRALWYNEQFF.

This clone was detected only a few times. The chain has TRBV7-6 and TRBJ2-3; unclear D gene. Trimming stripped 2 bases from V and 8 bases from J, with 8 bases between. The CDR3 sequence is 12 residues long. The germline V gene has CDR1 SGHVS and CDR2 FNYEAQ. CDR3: CASSLHLSTQYF. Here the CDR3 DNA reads TGTGCCAGCAGCTTACATTTATCTACGCAGTATTTT.

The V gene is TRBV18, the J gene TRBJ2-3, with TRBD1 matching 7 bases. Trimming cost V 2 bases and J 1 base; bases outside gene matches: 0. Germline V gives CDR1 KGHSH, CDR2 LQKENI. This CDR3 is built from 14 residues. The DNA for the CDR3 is TGTGCCAGCTCACCAGGGACAGGCACAGATACGCAGTATTTT. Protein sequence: CASSPGTGTDTQYF. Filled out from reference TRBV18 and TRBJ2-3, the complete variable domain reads NAGVMQNPRHLVRRRGQEARLRCSPMKGHSHVYWYRQLPEEGLKFMVYLQKENIIDESGMPKERFSAEFPKEGPSILRIQQVVRGDSAAYFCASSPGTGTDTQYFGPGTRLTVL.

The CDR3, as DNA: TGTGCCAGCAGTGCGGCTAGGGGAGAGACCCAGTACTTC. This translates into CASSAARGETQYF. V gene TRBV2 combines with J gene TRBJ2-5, with D possibly matching TRBD1 (5 bases). CDR1 and CDR2 from the germline V gene are SNHLY and FYNNEI. Trimming left V 4 bases short and J 4 bases short, with 10 bases between. The CDR3 is 13 residues long.

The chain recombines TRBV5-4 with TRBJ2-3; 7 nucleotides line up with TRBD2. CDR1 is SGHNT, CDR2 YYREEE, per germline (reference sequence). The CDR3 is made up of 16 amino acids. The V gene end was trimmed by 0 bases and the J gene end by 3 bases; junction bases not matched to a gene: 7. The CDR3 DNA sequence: TGTGCCAGCAGCTTGGCTGGCGGGAGAGGAACAGATACGCAGTATTTT. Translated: CASSLAGGRGTDTQYF.

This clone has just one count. The CDR3 DNA is TGTGCCAGCAGTTTTTTGTCAGGGTACGGAGATACGCAGTATTTT. The encoded protein is CASSFLSGYGDTQYF. V gene TRBV28 combines with J gene TRBJ2-3, with D possibly being TRBD1 (5 bases). V was cut by 3 bases and J by 5 bases, with 15 bases left in between. The CDR3 length is 15 residues. Germline-derived CDR1 and CDR2 are MDHEN and SYDVKM.

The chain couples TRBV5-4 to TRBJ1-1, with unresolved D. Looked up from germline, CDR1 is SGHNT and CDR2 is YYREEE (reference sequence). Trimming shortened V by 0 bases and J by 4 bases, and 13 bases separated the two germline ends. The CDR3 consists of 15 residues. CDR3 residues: CASSLVGRPSTEAFF. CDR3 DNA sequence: TGTGCCAGCAGCTTGGTAGGTAGACCAAGCACTGAAGCTTTCTTT.

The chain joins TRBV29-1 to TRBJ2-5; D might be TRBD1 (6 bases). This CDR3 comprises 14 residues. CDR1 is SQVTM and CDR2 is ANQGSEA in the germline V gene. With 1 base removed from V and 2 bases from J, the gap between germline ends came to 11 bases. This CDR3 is CSVEAEGVQETQYF. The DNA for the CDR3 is TGCAGCGTTGAAGCTGAGGGGGTACAAGAGACCCAGTACTTC.

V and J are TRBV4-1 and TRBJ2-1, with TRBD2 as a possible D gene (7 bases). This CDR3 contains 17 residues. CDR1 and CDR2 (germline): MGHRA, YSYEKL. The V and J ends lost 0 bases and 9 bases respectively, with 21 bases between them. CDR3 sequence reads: CASSQEILVGGPGEQFF. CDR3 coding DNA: TGCGCCAGCAGCCAAGAAATTCTTGTGGGGGGGCCGGGTGAGCAGTTCTTC.

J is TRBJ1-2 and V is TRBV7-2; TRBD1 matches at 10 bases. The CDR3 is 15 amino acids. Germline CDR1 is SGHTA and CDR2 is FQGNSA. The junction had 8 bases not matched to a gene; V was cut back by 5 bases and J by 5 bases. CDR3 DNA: TGTGCCAGCAGCCCGAGGACAGGGGGGAGGTATGGCTACACCTTC. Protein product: CASSPRTGGRYGYTF.

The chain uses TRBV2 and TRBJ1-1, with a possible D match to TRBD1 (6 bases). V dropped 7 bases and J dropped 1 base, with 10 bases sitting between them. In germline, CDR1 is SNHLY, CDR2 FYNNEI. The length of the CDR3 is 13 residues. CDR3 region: CASTQQGNTEAFF. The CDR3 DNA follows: TGTGCCAGCACCCAACAGGGGAACACTGAAGCTTTCTTT.

The CDR3 sequence: CATSDLNSGSGRNEQFF. CDR3 nucleotide sequence: TGTGCCACCAGTGATTTGAATAGCGGGAGTGGTCGGAATGAGCAGTTCTTC. The V gene is TRBV24-1, the J gene TRBJ2-1; 9 bases map to TRBD2. CDR1 KGHDR and CDR2 SFDVKD come from the germline V gene. CDR3 length: 17 residues. The V and J ends lost 0 bases and 7 bases, in that order; junction bases with no gene match: 9.

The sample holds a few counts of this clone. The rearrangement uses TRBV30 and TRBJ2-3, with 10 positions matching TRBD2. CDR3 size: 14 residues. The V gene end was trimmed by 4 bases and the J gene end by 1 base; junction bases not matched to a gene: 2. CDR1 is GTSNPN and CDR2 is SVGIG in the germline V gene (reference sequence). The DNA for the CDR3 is TGTGCCTGGACCCTAGCGGGAGGCACAGATACGCAGTATTTT. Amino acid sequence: CAWTLAGGTDTQYF.

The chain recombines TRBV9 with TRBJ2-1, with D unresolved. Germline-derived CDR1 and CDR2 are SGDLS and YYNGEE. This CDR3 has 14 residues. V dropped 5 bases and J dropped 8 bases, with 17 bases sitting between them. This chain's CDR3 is CASSGTLGTDEQFF. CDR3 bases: TGTGCCAGCAGTGGAACGCTAGGTACCGATGAGCAGTTCTTC.

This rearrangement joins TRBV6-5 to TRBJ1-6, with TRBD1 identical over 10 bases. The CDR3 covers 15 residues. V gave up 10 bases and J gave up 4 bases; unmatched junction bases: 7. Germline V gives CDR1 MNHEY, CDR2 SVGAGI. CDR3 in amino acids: CATDRGLYYNSPLHF. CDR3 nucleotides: TGTGCCACCGACAGGGGGCTATATTATAATTCACCCCTCCACTTT.

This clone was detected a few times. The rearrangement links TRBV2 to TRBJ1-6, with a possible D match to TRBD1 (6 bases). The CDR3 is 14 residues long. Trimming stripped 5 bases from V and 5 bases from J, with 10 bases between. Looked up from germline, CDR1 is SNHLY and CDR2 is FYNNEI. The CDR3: CASSWDKNNSPLHF. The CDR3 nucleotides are TGTGCCAGCAGTTGGGACAAGAATAATTCACCCCTCCACTTT. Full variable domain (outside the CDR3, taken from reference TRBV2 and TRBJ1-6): EPEVTQTPSHQVTQMGQEVILRCVPISNHLYFYWYRQILGQKVEFLVSFYNNEISEKSEIFDDQFSVERPDGSNFTLKIRSTKLEDSAMYFCASSWDKNNSPLHFGNGTRLTVT.

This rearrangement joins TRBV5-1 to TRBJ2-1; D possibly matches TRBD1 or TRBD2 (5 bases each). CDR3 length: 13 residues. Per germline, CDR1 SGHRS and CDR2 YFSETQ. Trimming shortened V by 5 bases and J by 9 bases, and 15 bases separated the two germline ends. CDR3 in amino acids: CASRSDFGAEQFF. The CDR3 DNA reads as TGCGCCAGCAGGTCGGACTTCGGGGCTGAGCAGTTCTTC.

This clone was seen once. The CDR3 sequence: CASSPGQGTDTQYF. CDR3 DNA: TGTGCCAGCAGCCCGGGACAGGGCACAGATACGCAGTATTTT. The chain carries TRBV11-3 and TRBJ2-3; 8 bases are a match to TRBD1. The germline V gene encodes CDR1 SGHNT and CDR2 YENEEA. V trimming: 5 bases; J trimming: 1 base; junction bases outside the gene matches: 2. The CDR3 length is 14 residues.

In DNA, the CDR3 is TGTGCCAGCAGCGTAGGTAGGGCAGATACGCAGTATTTT. As protein: CASSVGRADTQYF. The V and J genes are TRBV9 and TRBJ2-3; the D is unclear. CDR3 length: 13 amino acids. Germline CDR1 SGDLS, CDR2 YYNGEE. V was pared by 0 bases and J by 4 bases, with 6 bases between.